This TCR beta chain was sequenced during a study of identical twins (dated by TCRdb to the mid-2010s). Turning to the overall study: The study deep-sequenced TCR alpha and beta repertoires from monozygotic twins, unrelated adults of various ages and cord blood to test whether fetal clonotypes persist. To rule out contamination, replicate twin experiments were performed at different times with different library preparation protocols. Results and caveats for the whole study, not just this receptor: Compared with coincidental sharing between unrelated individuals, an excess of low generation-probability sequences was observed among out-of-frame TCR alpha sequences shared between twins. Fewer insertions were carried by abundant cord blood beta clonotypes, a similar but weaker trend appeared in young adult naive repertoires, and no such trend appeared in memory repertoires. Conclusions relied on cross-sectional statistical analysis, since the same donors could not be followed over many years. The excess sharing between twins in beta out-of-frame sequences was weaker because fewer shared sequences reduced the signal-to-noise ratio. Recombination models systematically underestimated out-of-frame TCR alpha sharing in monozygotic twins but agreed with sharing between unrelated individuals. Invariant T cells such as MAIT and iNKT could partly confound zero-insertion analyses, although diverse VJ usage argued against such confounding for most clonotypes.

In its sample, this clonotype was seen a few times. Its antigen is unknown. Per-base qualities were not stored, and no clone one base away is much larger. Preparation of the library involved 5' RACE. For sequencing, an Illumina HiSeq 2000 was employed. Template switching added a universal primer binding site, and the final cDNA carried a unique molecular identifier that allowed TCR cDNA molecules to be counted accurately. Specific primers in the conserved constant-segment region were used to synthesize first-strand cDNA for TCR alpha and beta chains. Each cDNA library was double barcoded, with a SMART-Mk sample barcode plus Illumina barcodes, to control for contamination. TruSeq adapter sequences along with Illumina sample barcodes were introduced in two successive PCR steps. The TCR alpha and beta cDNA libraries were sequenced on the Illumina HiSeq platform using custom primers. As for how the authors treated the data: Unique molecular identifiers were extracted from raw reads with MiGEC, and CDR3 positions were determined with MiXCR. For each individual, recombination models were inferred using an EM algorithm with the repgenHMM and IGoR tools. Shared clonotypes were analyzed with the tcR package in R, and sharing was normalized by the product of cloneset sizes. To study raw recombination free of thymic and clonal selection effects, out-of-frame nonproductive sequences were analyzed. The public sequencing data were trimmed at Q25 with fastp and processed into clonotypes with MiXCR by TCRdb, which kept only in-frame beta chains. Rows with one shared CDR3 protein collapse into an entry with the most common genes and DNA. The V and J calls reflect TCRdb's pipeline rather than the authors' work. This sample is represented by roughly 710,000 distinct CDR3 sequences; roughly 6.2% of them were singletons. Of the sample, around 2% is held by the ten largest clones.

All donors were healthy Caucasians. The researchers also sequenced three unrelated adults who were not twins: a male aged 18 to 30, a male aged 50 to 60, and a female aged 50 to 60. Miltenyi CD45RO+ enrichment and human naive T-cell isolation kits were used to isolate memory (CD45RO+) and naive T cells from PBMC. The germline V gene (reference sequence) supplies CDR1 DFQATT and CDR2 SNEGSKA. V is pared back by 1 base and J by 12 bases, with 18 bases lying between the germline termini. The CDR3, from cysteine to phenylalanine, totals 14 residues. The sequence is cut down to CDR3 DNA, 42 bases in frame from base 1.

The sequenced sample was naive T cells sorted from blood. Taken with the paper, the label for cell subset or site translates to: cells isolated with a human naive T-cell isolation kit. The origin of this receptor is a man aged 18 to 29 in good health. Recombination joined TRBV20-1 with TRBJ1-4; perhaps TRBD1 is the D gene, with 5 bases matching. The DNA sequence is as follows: TGCAGTGCTAGAGCCCGGGACGGGTTATCGGAACTGTTTTTT. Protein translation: CSARARDGLSELFF.